These 26 T cell receptor beta chains were sequenced from one sample in a study of T cells in localized non-small cell lung cancer. The data were produced by immunoSEQ multiplex PCR, yet TCRdb's version contains in-frame clones alone and is incomplete. The top ten hold 6% to 9% of the sample, which has around 3,600 clones, about 30% seen once. The sequenced sample was normal lung tissue next to the tumor, obtained before any cancer treatment. Every receptor here comes from a woman aged 35 to 70 with stage I lung adenocarcinoma.

This clone came up a few times. The rearrangement links TRBV11-3 to TRBJ1-3; D uncertain. Germline assignment: CDR1 SGHNT and CDR2 YENEEA. Trimming left V 5 bases short and J 0 bases short, with 8 bases between. CDR3 length: 14 residues. The CDR3: CASSARSSGNTIYF. The CDR3 coding sequence is TGTGCCAGCAGCGCTCGGAGCTCTGGAAACACCATATATTTT.

The rearrangement links TRBV9 to TRBJ1-3; no reliable D call. The CDR3 sequence is 13 residues long. CDR1 and CDR2 (germline): SGDLS, YYNGEE. V lost 4 bases to trimming and J lost 7 bases, with 12 bases between them. The CDR3 spells CASSTDRGNTIYF. CDR3 sequence (DNA): TGTGCCAGCAGCACTGACCGAGGGAACACCATATATTTT. The variable domain in full, with the rest retrieved from reference TRBV9 and TRBJ1-3, is DSGVTQTPKHLITATGQRVTLRCSPRSGDLSVYWYQQSLDQGLQFLIQYYNGEERAKGNILERFSAQQFPDLHSELNLSSLELGDSALYFCASSTDRGNTIYFGEGSWLTVV.

The genes are TRBV6-8 and TRBJ2-1; 10 positions match TRBD2. Germline V lookup: CDR1 MNHGY, CDR2 SAAAGT. This CDR3 is built from 16 residues. V was pared by 6 bases and J by 7 bases, with 12 bases of the junction left unmatched. The CDR3 coding sequence is TGTGCCAGCAGACGTTCCTCGCTAGCGGGGGCGAATGAGCAGTTCTTC. Its protein product is CASRRSSLAGANEQFF.

The V gene is TRBV30, the J gene TRBJ1-2, with a tentative D call TRBD1 (5 bases). V gave up 4 bases and J gave up 1 base, with 13 bases separating them. The CDR3 length is 14 residues. Per the germline V gene, CDR1 is GTSNPN and CDR2 is SVGIG (reference sequence). CDR3 residues: CAWTRDGFNYGYTF. In DNA form, the CDR3 reads TGTGCCTGGACCCGGGACGGATTTAACTATGGCTACACCTTC.

The chain is built from TRBV18 and TRBJ1-2; D ambiguous. The CDR3 loop spans 13 amino acids. CDR1 and CDR2 (germline): KGHSH, LQKENI. Trimming cost V 2 bases and J 5 bases, with 9 bases left between them. In nucleotides, the CDR3 is TGTGCCAGCTCACCAGAGCGTCCTTATGGCTACACCTTC. Translation gives CASSPERPYGYTF.

This clone was counted between two and nine times. The chain carries TRBV6-8 and TRBJ2-1; 8 positions agree with TRBD2. The CDR3 has 15 residues. Losses at the gene ends were 6 bases for V and 0 bases for J; bases not matched to a gene: 4. CDR1 is MNHGY, CDR2 SAAAGT, per germline. CDR3 in amino acids: CASSPSGGSYNEQFF. The CDR3 DNA reads as TGTGCCAGCAGCCCGAGCGGGGGCTCCTACAATGAGCAGTTCTTC.

This clone showed up just a few times. V is TRBV2 and J is TRBJ2-1, with D perhaps matching TRBD2 (6 bases). The CDR3 is 15 amino acids. The V end was cut by 5 bases, the J end by 9 bases, with 20 bases between. The germline V gene encodes CDR1 SNHLY and CDR2 FYNNEI. CDR3 sequence reads: CASSPRSGTLSEQFF. DNA for the CDR3: TGTGCCAGCAGTCCTAGATCCGGGACTCTAAGTGAGCAGTTCTTC.

V gene TRBV28 combines with J gene TRBJ2-1; TRBD2 matches at 10 bases. Germline V gives CDR1 MDHEN, CDR2 SYDVKM. V trimming: 2 bases; J trimming: 5 bases; junction bases outside the gene matches: 18. The length of the CDR3 is 20 residues. The CDR3 DNA reads as TGTGCCAGCAGTTTACCCCCCTTTGGAGCGGGAGGGAGGAAAGACAATGAGCAGTTCTTC. Translation: CASSLPPFGAGGRKDNEQFF.

This clone was observed a handful of times. CDR3 coding DNA: TGTGCCAGCAGACCCGGGACAGGGCTCTCTGGAAACACCATATATTTT. It yields the protein CASRPGTGLSGNTIYF. The genes are TRBV9 and TRBJ1-3, with 9 nucleotides matching TRBD1. This CDR3 region has 16 residues. Germline V gives CDR1 SGDLS, CDR2 YYNGEE. V was clipped by 5 bases and J by 0 bases; unmatched bases: 6.

This clone is labeled as medium-sized. The V and J genes are TRBV6-8 and TRBJ1-1; D is unresolved. Germline CDR1 is MNHGY and CDR2 is SAAAGT. The germline V and J ends were trimmed by 5 bases and 4 bases, with 11 bases remaining between them. The CDR3 extends over 13 amino acids. The CDR3 bases are TGTGCCAGCAGTGATCAGGAGGGCACTGAAGCTTTCTTT. Protein sequence: CASSDQEGTEAFF.

The rearrangement joins TRBV28 to TRBJ2-7; 7 positions match TRBD2. The CDR3 covers 13 residues. The germline V gene encodes CDR1 MDHEN and CDR2 SYDVKM. J gave up 3 bases and V 5 bases, and 4 bases lay outside the gene matches. The CDR3 loop is CASSSGTNYEQYF. As DNA, the CDR3 is TGTGCCAGCAGTAGCGGGACCAACTACGAGCAGTACTTC.

The chain carries TRBV28 and TRBJ1-3; D gene unclear. The CDR3 loop spans 15 amino acids. Germline CDR1 reads MDHEN; CDR2 reads SYDVKM. V was pared by 6 bases and J by 2 bases, with 14 bases between. CDR3 in DNA: TGTGCCAGCAGGGACGCTCGGTTTACTGGAAACACCATATATTTT. Translating it yields CASRDARFTGNTIYF.

The CDR3 DNA sequence: TGTGCCAGCAGCTTAGGGGCCTGGGGACTAGCAAGCGAGCAGTACTTC. This translates into CASSLGAWGLASEQYF. The chain has TRBV11-3 and TRBJ2-7; TRBD2 agrees at 9 bases. The CDR3 sequence is 16 residues long. After removal of 1 base from V and 6 bases from J, the junction contained 10 bases not matched to a gene. Germline CDR1 and CDR2: SGHNT and YENEEA.

The V gene is TRBV7-6, the J gene TRBJ2-7; TRBD2 agrees at 8 bases. Germline V lookup: CDR1 SGHVS, CDR2 FNYEAQ. Trimming at V came to 3 bases and at J to 6 bases, leaving 10 bases not matched to a gene. This CDR3 spans 15 amino acids. The CDR3 region is CASSFFGGGRSEQYF. The CDR3 bases are TGTGCCAGCAGCTTCTTCGGGGGGGGTCGCAGCGAGCAGTACTTC. Looking up the rest from reference TRBV7-6 and TRBJ2-7 gives the full variable domain: GAGVSQSPRYKVTKRGQDVALRCDPISGHVSLYWYRQALGQGPEFLTYFNYEAQQDKSGLPNDRFSAERPEGSISTLTIQRTEQRDSAMYRCASSFFGGGRSEQYFGPGTRLTVT.

The gene calls are TRBV15 and TRBJ2-6; D tentatively fits TRBD1 or TRBD2 (5 bases each). The CDR3 runs 17 residues. V gave up 0 bases and J gave up 0 bases, with 9 bases separating them. The germline CDR1 and CDR2 sequences are LNHNV and YYDKDF (reference sequence). The CDR3 coding sequence is TGTGCCACCAGCAGAGATGGGACGGGCTCTGGGGCCAACGTCCTGACTTTC. Encoded protein: CATSRDGTGSGANVLTF.

The rearrangement uses TRBV6-8 and TRBJ2-7, with a weak D call TRBD2 (7 bases). Germline values: CDR1 MNHGY, CDR2 SAAAGT. Trimming shortened V by 4 bases and J by 0 bases, and 13 bases separated the two germline ends. The CDR3 is 15 amino acids. CDR3 residues: CASSSSRGASYEQYF. The CDR3 nucleotides read TGTGCCAGCAGTTCGTCCCGGGGGGCCTCCTACGAGCAGTACTTC.

This clone has just a few counts. The gene calls are TRBV6-8 and TRBJ2-1; 8 positions agree with TRBD1. V lost 4 bases and J lost 7; bases outside the gene matches: 6. The CDR3 runs 14 residues. Germline CDR1 reads MNHGY; CDR2 reads SAAAGT. CDR3 bases: TGTGCCAGCAGTTCCCTAACAGGGGGGAATGAGCAGTTCTTC. It translates to CASSSLTGGNEQFF.

This chain's CDR3 is CASSRNQGEYGYTF. CDR3 in DNA: TGTGCCAGCTCACGCAATCAGGGGGAATATGGCTACACCTTC. The chain joins TRBV18 to TRBJ1-2, with 7 bases fitting TRBD1. CDR1 KGHSH and CDR2 LQKENI come from the germline V gene. Trimming took 4 bases from V and 5 from J; bases not matched to a gene: 7. The CDR3 runs 14 residues.

The chain has TRBV19 and TRBJ2-3; unclear D gene. Germline lookup yields CDR1 LNHDA and CDR2 SQIVND (reference sequence). The CDR3 covers 13 residues. V gave up 1 base and J gave up 3 bases, with 5 bases separating them. The CDR3 loop is CASSIVGTDTQYF. CDR3 sequence (DNA): TGTGCCAGTAGTATAGTTGGAACAGATACGCAGTATTTT.

There are a few counts of this clone. V and J are TRBV6-8 and TRBJ2-3, with D unclear. The CDR3 has 12 residues. The V and J ends lost 5 bases and 4 bases respectively, with 7 bases between them. Germline V gene data show CDR1 as MNHGY and CDR2 as SAAAGT. The CDR3 here is CASSALPDTQYF. For the CDR3, the DNA is TGTGCCAGCAGTGCCCTTCCAGATACGCAGTATTTT.

V and J are TRBV10-3 and TRBJ1-1; unclear D gene. The germline CDR1 and CDR2 sequences are ENHRY and SYGVKD. The CDR3 consists of 15 residues. V lost 2 bases and J 3 bases, leaving 13 bases between the germline ends. This CDR3 reads CAISEPARRDTEAFF. CDR3 bases: TGTGCCATCAGTGAGCCAGCGCGGCGGGACACTGAAGCTTTCTTT.

By frequency in the sample, this clone is medium-sized. The CDR3 bases are TGTGCCAGCAGTTACAGGCAGGGGAACACTGAAGCTTTCTTT. The encoded protein is CASSYRQGNTEAFF. The chain is built from TRBV11-3 and TRBJ1-1, with D possibly matching TRBD1 (5 bases). CDR3 length: 14 amino acids. Germline V gene sequence: CDR1 SGHNT, CDR2 YENEEA. V lost 6 bases, J lost 1 base, and 12 bases lay in between.

The chain carries TRBV10-3 and TRBJ1-2, with unresolved D. CDR3 size: 14 residues. Germline lookup yields CDR1 ENHRY and CDR2 SYGVKD. Trimming took 0 bases from V and 0 from J, leaving 5 bases between them. CDR3 sequence (DNA): TGTGCCATCAGTGAGTCGCCCACTAACTATGGCTACACCTTC. The encoded protein is CAISESPTNYGYTF.

This clone was observed a handful of times. The chain uses TRBV19 and TRBJ1-1; 10 bases map to TRBD1. V was clipped by 6 bases and J by 6 bases; unmatched bases: 10. CDR1 is LNHDA, CDR2 SQIVND, per germline (reference sequence). The CDR3 is made up of 15 amino acids. The CDR3 DNA reads as TGTGCCAGTAGAAGACAGGGGGCGGATGACGCTGAAGCTTTCTTT. This sequence encodes CASRRQGADDAEAFF.

This sequence joins TRBV11-3 and TRBJ1-4; 7 bases fit TRBD1. V trimming: 5 bases; J trimming: 7 bases; junction bases outside the gene matches: 10. The V gene's germline CDR1 is SGHNT and CDR2 YENEEA. The CDR3 sequence is 15 residues long. CDR3 loop: CASSRTQSGGEKLFF. DNA for the CDR3: TGTGCCAGCAGCCGGACTCAATCAGGGGGTGAAAAACTGTTTTTT.

This rearrangement joins TRBV19 to TRBJ2-7; maybe TRBD2 (5 bases). Trimming took 1 base from V and 4 from J, leaving 8 bases between them. The germline CDR1 and CDR2 sequences are LNHDA and SQIVND (reference sequence). This CDR3 spans 13 amino acids. The CDR3 sequence: CASSIVPGYEQYF. The DNA for the CDR3 is TGTGCCAGTAGTATAGTGCCGGGATACGAGCAGTACTTC.